The entry below describes one TCR beta chain. Per germline, CDR1 SGHDT and CDR2 YYEEEE. The CDR3 runs 13 residues. V was pared by 2 bases and J by 1 base, with 5 bases between. The data belong to a study of blood T cell dynamics during melanoma immunotherapy. Method: immunoSEQ multiplex PCR; TCRdb's copy keeps in-frame clones and lacks some. The repertoire consists of about 7,000 clones, with 65% to 85% occurring once and the leading ten covering about 34%. Time point meaning: pre-treatment baseline. This TCR derives from a human donor with melanoma. Some clones in this sample may be carry-over from other donors' samples. V is TRBV5-6 and J is TRBJ2-3; D is undetermined. The starting material was blood, obtained from a patient treated with checkpoint blockade. CDR3 amino acids: CASSLSRTDTQYF. The CDR3 DNA sequence: TGTGCCAGCAGCTTATCACGCACAGATACGCAGTATTTT.